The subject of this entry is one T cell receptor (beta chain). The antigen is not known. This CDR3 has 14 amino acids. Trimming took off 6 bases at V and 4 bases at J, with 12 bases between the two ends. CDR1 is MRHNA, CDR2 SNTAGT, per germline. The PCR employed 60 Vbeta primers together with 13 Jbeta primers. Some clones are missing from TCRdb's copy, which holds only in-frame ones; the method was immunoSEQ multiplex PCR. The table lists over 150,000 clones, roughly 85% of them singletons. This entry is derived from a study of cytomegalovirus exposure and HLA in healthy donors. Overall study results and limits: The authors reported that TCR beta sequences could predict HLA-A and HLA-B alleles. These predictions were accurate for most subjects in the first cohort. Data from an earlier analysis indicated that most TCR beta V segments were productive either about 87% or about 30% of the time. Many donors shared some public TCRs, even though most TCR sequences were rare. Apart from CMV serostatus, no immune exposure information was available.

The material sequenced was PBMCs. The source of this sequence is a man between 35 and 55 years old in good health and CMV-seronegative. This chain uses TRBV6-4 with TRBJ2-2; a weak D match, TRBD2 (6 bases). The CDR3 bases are TGTGCCAGCAGCTCGGGACTGACCACCGGGGAGCTGTTTTTT. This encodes CASSSGLTTGELFF.